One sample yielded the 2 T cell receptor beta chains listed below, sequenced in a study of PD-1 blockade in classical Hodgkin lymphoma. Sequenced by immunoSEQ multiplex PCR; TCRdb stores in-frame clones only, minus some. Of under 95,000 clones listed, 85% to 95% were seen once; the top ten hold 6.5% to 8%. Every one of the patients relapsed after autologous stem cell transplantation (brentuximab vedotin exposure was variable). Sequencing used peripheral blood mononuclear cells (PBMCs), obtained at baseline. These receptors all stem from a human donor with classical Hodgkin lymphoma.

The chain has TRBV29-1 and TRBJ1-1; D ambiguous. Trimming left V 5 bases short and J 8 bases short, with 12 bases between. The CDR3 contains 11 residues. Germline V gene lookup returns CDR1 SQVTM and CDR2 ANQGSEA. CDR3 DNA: TGCAGCGTTCGGAGGGTGGGGGAAGCTTTCTTT. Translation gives CSVRRVGEAFF.

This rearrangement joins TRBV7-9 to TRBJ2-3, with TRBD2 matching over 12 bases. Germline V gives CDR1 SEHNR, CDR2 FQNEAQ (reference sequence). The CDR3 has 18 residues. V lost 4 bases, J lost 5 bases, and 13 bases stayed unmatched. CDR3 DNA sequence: TGTGCCAGCAGCTCCACACTCCTAGCGGGGGGGCAGGGAGATACGCAGTATTTT. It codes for CASSSTLLAGGQGDTQYF.